This T cell receptor beta chain originates from a study of control samples from healthy donors and cancer patients. Germline CDR1 and CDR2: KGHDR and SFDVKD. The CDR3 is 14 amino acids. V lost 2 bases, J lost 6 bases, and 12 bases lay in between. Only in-frame clones appear in the TCRdb table, and some are missing; sequencing was by immunoSEQ multiplex PCR. The sample holds approximately 90,000 clones, 85% seen once. The receptor's source is a woman between 40 and 50 years old in good health. The sequencing input was blood. The chain uses TRBV24-1 and TRBJ1-2, with D unresolved. The CDR3 DNA follows: TGTGCCACCAGTGATTCCACGGAGGGAAATGGCTACACCTTC. Its protein is CATSDSTEGNGYTF.